This is a list of T cell receptor beta chains from one sample in a study of blood T cell repertoires in COVID-19. Produced via immunoSEQ multiplex PCR; TCRdb's table is partial and in-frame only. The sample shows about 260,000 clones, around 87% of them seen only once. The specimen was peripheral blood. Receptor source: a man between 18 and 35 years old with active or convalescent COVID-19. Both conserved end residues are part of each CDR3. The order of the fields is J gene, V gene, clone size, D gene, CDR3 protein, CDR3 DNA. A D gene is named only where the DNA matches it firmly. A row's size may be missing; if present it is once, few, many or a size class.

>TRBJ2-1|TRBV15|-|-
CATSRDRRESEQFF
TGTGCCACCAGCAGAGATCGGAGGGAGAGTGAGCAGTTCTTC
>TRBJ2-1|TRBV25-1|-|TRBD1
CASSGSGQDNEQFF
TGTGCCAGCAGCGGATCGGGACAGGACAATGAGCAGTTCTTC
>TRBJ2-1|TRBV19|-|-
CASNFQSGFNEQFF
TGTGCCAGTAATTTCCAGTCAGGATTCAATGAGCAGTTCTTC
>TRBJ1-3|TRBV30|-|TRBD1
CAWSVDRAGNTIYF
TGTGCCTGGAGTGTCGACAGGGCTGGAAACACCATATATTTT
>TRBJ2-7|TRBV29-1|-|TRBD2
CSVEDPSGSFHEQYF
TGCAGCGTTGAAGATCCTAGCGGGAGCTTCCACGAGCAGTACTTC
>TRBJ2-2|TRBV6-5|-|-
CASSYRPGVGELFF
TGTGCCAGCAGTTACCGTCCAGGGGTCGGGGAGCTGTTTTTT
>TRBJ2-4|TRBV19|-|TRBD2
CASKEREGKNIQYF
TGTGCCAGTAAAGAGAGGGAGGGGAAAAACATTCAGTACTTC
>TRBJ1-3|TRBV11-3|-|-
CASSLGAVYSGNTIYF
TGTGCCAGCAGCTTAGGCGCGGTTTACTCTGGAAACACCATATATTTT
>TRBJ2-7|TRBV20-1|once|-
CSASGTRDLYEQYF
TGCAGTGCTAGTGGAACGCGGGACCTCTACGAGCAGTACTTC
>TRBJ2-2|TRBV7-8|-|TRBD2
CASTLLAGYTGELFF
TGTGCCAGCACCCTACTAGCGGGATACACCGGGGAGCTGTTTTTT
>TRBJ1-5|TRBV19|-|-
CASSGEEGEVQPQHF
TGTGCCAGTAGTGGCGAGGAAGGGGAAGTTCAGCCCCAGCATTTT
>TRBJ2-3|TRBV9|-|-
CASSAPQNTDTQYF
TGTGCCAGCAGCGCGCCCCAGAACACAGATACGCAGTATTTT
>TRBJ2-5|TRBV18|-|TRBD2
CASSSKGAGGGETQYF
TGTGCCAGCTCCAGTAAAGGAGCGGGAGGGGGAGAGACCCAGTACTTC
>TRBJ1-2|TRBV3-1/TRBV3-2|-|-
CASRHGGASLGYGYTF
TGTGCCAGCAGACACGGGGGGGCTTCCCTAGGGTATGGCTACACCTTC
>TRBJ1-6|TRBV19|-|-
CASSMEASSPLHF
TGTGCCAGTAGTATGGAAGCGAGTTCACCCCTCCACTTT
>TRBJ2-5|TRBV6-6|-|TRBD1
CASSFDRAGEETQYF
TGTGCCAGCAGTTTCGACAGGGCCGGCGAAGAGACCCAGTACTTC
>TRBJ2-1|TRBV6-5|few|-
CASSPSFLPNNEQFF
TGTGCCAGCAGCCCCAGTTTTCTCCCAAACAATGAGCAGTTCTTC
>TRBJ2-3|TRBV14|-|TRBD1
CASSRMRTGNTDTQYF
TGTGCCAGCAGCCGGATGAGGACAGGGAACACAGATACGCAGTATTTT
>TRBJ2-7|TRBV7-6|once|TRBD2
CASSLGGSSDEQYF
TGTGCCAGCAGCTTAGGCGGGAGTTCTGACGAGCAGTACTTC
>TRBJ2-2|TRBV3-1/TRBV3-2|-|-
CASSRGGTANTGELFF
TGTGCCAGCAGCCGAGGAGGCACCGCGAACACCGGGGAGCTGTTTTTT
>TRBJ2-7|TRBV19|-|TRBD2
CASSHDGTSGGSYEQYF
TGTGCCAGTAGTCACGACGGGACTAGCGGGGGTTCTTACGAGCAGTACTTC
>TRBJ2-3|TRBV9|few|TRBD2
CASSGASGGAVDTQYF
TGTGCCAGCAGCGGGGCTAGCGGGGGGGCCGTAGATACGCAGTATTTT
>TRBJ2-5|TRBV28|once|-
CASSLVSGETQYF
TGTGCCAGCAGTTTAGTTAGCGGAGAGACCCAGTACTTC
>TRBJ1-1|TRBV5-1|-|-
CASMPFGGRDTEAFF
TGCGCCAGTATGCCCTTCGGGGGGAGGGACACTGAAGCTTTCTTT